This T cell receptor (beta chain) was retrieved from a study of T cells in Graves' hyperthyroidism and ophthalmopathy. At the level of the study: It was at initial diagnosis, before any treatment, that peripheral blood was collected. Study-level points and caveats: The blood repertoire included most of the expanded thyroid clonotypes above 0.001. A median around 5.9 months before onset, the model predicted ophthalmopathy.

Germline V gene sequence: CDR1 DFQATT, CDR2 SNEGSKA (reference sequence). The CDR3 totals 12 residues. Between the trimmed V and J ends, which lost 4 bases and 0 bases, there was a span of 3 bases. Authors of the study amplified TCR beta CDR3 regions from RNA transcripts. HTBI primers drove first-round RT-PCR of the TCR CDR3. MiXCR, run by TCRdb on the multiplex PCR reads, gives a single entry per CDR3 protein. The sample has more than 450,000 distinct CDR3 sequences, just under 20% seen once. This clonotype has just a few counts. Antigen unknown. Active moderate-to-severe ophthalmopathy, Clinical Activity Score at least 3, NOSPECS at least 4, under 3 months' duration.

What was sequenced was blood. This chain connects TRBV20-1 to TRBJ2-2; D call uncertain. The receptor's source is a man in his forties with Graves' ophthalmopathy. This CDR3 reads CSAKANTGELFF. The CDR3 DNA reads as TGCAGTGCTAAGGCGAACACCGGGGAGCTGTTTTTT.